These 20 T cell receptor beta chains were sequenced from one sample in a study of CD8 T cells in ankylosing spondylitis. The study, taken as a whole, reports: Seemingly characteristic of ankylosing spondylitis blood was a TCR beta motif consisting of about 8 highly homologous variants.

From the 5' RACE reads, TCRdb called clonotypes with MiXCR, one entry per CDR3 protein. This table holds under 850,000 distinct CDR3 sequences, around 20% found once. No cognate antigen is known for these TCRs. Sequencing was done on a sample of blood, either unsorted or a sorted T cell fraction (not recorded which). All receptors derive from a male donor with ankylosing spondylitis.

This clonotype was seen a handful of times. The CDR3, as DNA: TGCAGCGTCAGCAAAGATACAAACTCCTACGAGCAGTACTTC. Translation gives CSVSKDTNSYEQYF. The rearrangement joins TRBV29-1 to TRBJ2-7, with no clear D. CDR3 length: 14 residues. CDR1 and CDR2 from the germline V gene are SQVTM and ANQGSEA. The germline V and J ends were trimmed by 6 bases and 0 bases, with 15 bases remaining between them.

This clonotype was found many times. V usage is TRBV12-3 or TRBV12-4 and J usage is TRBJ2-3, with D possibly being TRBD2 (6 bases). This CDR3 region has 14 residues. The germline V and J ends were trimmed by 5 bases and 0 bases, with 9 bases remaining between them. The CDR3 DNA sequence: TGTGCCAGCAGTGCGGGACTTAGCACAGATACGCAGTATTTT. Its translation: CASSAGLSTDTQYF.

At least ten counts were recorded for this clonotype. The chain recombines TRBV4-1 with TRBJ1-1; D is ambiguous. V was trimmed by 4 bases and J by 8 bases, leaving 17 bases between them. The CDR3 spans 14 residues. CDR1 MGHRA and CDR2 YSYEKL come from the germline V gene. DNA of the CDR3: TGCGCCAGCAGCCGCGGAGAGGGTACCGGGGAAGCTTTCTTT. Protein product: CASSRGEGTGEAFF.

V gene TRBV21-1 combines with J gene TRBJ2-7. TRBV21-1 is designated a pseudogene. There are 15 residues in the CDR3. As DNA, the CDR3 is TGTGCCAGCAGCAAAGCTACAGCAGATCCGAGAGGGCAGTACTTC. Translation gives CASSKATADPRGQYF.

The gene calls are TRBV20-1 and TRBJ2-7; D gene uncertain. Deletions cut 3 bases from V and 3 bases from J, with 6 bases between. The CDR3 is 11 amino acids. Germline V lookup: CDR1 DFQATT, CDR2 SNEGSKA (reference sequence). CDR3 region: CSARGVYEQYF. As DNA, the CDR3 is TGCAGTGCTAGGGGCGTCTACGAGCAGTACTTC.

This clonotype was observed a handful of times. V usage is TRBV7-9 and J usage is TRBJ2-3, with D possibly matching TRBD2 (6 bases). V was trimmed by 3 bases and J by 0 bases, leaving 13 bases between them. Germline V lookup: CDR1 SEHNR, CDR2 FQNEAQ (reference sequence). The CDR3 has 16 residues. CDR3 nucleotides: TGTGCCAGCAGCTTGGAGGAGGGCTCAAGCACAGATACGCAGTATTTT. Protein: CASSLEEGSSTDTQYF.

In this sample, this clonotype turned up a few times. V is TRBV29-1 and J is TRBJ2-3; 7 bases align to TRBD1. CDR1 SQVTM and CDR2 ANQGSEA come from the germline V gene. The trim removed 6 bases at V and 2 bases at J, leaving 8 bases unmatched. This CDR3 spans 14 amino acids. CDR3 in DNA: TGCAGCGTAGGAAAGGACAGGAACACAGATACGCAGTATTTT. Protein: CSVGKDRNTDTQYF.

This sequence joins TRBV6-5 and TRBJ2-1; 12 bases fit TRBD2. J was trimmed by 6 bases and V by 0 bases; bases with no gene match: 9. Germline loops: CDR1 MNHEY, CDR2 SVGAGI. The CDR3 loop spans 18 amino acids. As DNA, the CDR3 is TGTGCCAGCAGTTACTCTCCGACTAGCGGGAGTAATCGCAATGAGCAGTTCTTC. Translation: CASSYSPTSGSNRNEQFF.

V and J are TRBV5-1 and TRBJ2-3; 7 bases match TRBD1. The CDR3 totals 14 residues. CDR1 is SGHRS, CDR2 YFSETQ, per germline. J gave up 0 bases and V 5 bases, and 3 bases lay outside the gene matches. In DNA, the CDR3 is TGCGCCAGCAGGTCGACAGGGAGCACAGATACGCAGTATTTT. This sequence encodes CASRSTGSTDTQYF.

This clonotype was detected ten times or more. V gene TRBV12-3 or TRBV12-4 combines with J gene TRBJ2-7; no firm D call. With 6 bases removed from V and 2 bases from J, the gap between germline ends came to 8 bases. The CDR3 has 12 residues. CDR3 region: CASSHSPYEQYF. In DNA, the CDR3 is TGTGCCAGCAGCCATTCCCCCTACGAGCAGTACTTC.

The chain links TRBV6-2 or TRBV6-3 to TRBJ2-7, with 10 bases fitting TRBD2. CDR1 and CDR2 from the germline V gene are MNHEY and SVGEGT. There are 16 residues in the CDR3. V lost 6 bases and J lost 0; bases outside the gene matches: 8. CDR3 nucleotide sequence: TGTGCCAGCAGCCCCTTAGCGGGAGGAGTCTCCTACGAGCAGTACTTC. Its protein product is CASSPLAGGVSYEQYF.

This clonotype was found a few times. The chain combines TRBV20-1 with TRBJ2-7; D not resolved. Deletions cut 2 bases from V and 4 bases from J, with 6 bases between. This CDR3 comprises 11 residues. Germline-derived CDR1 and CDR2 are DFQATT and SNEGSKA (reference sequence). CDR3 in DNA: TGCAGTGCTAGAAAACAGTACGAGCAGTACTTC. Translated: CSARKQYEQYF.

The J gene is TRBJ1-2, the V gene TRBV12-3 or TRBV12-4; D remains ambiguous. This CDR3 spans 14 amino acids. V was pared by 3 bases and J by 10 bases, with 18 bases between. CDR3 in DNA: TGTGCCAGCAGTTTGGGCAGTTGGTCTAATGCCTACACCTTC. Translation gives CASSLGSWSNAYTF.

The chain joins TRBV2 to TRBJ2-5; possibly TRBD1 or TRBD2 for D (5 bases each). The CDR3 is 14 residues long. Between the trimmed V and J ends, which lost 0 bases and 5 bases, there was a span of 10 bases. The germline gives CDR1 SNHLY, CDR2 FYNNEI. The CDR3 DNA reads as TGTGCCAGCAGTGAAGCGGGGGTTGGGGAGACCCAGTACTTC. Protein product: CASSEAGVGETQYF.

The V and J genes are TRBV18 and TRBJ2-7; D not resolved. Germline CDR1 reads KGHSH; CDR2 reads LQKENI. V gave up 3 bases and J gave up 2 bases, with 8 bases separating them. CDR3 length: 13 amino acids. The CDR3 coding sequence is TGTGCCAGCTCACCCCAGTCCACCTACGAGCAGTACTTC. Its translation: CASSPQSTYEQYF.

The table lists this clonotype with a few counts. The chain links TRBV6-1 to TRBJ2-5, with 8 bases identical to TRBD2. The junction had 10 bases not matched to a gene; V was cut back by 6 bases and J by 4 bases. This CDR3 region has 15 residues. Germline V gene data show CDR1 as MNHNS and CDR2 as SASEGT. The CDR3 sequence: CASSSPRGGGETQYF. CDR3 nucleotides: TGTGCCAGCAGCTCCCCTCGGGGGGGAGGAGAGACCCAGTACTTC.

This clonotype was picked up a small number of times. This chain joins TRBV28 and TRBJ1-5; no clear D. Deletions cut 7 bases from V and 4 bases from J, with 14 bases between. CDR3 length: 14 amino acids. Per the germline V gene, CDR1 is MDHEN and CDR2 is SYDVKM. In nucleotides, the CDR3 is TGTGCCAGCACCCCCAATCACGGGAATCAGCCCCAGCATTTT. Its protein is CASTPNHGNQPQHF.

The gene calls are TRBV9 and TRBJ2-6; D uncertain. Trimming cost V 4 bases and J 0 bases, with 8 bases left between them. CDR3 size: 15 residues. In germline, CDR1 is SGDLS, CDR2 YYNGEE. The chain's CDR3 is CASSRPGSGANVLTF. For the CDR3, the DNA is TGTGCCAGCAGCCGGCCGGGCTCTGGGGCCAACGTCCTGACTTTC.

J is TRBJ2-1 and V is TRBV5-1, with D maybe TRBD2 (6 bases). The CDR3 covers 15 residues. Germline-derived CDR1 and CDR2 are SGHRS and YFSETQ. Trimming removed 6 bases from V and 6 bases from J, with 19 bases in between. The CDR3 protein is CASNVVGGRANEQFF. CDR3 in DNA: TGCGCCAGCAACGTGGTGGGGGGACGGGCCAATGAGCAGTTCTTC.

The rearrangement links TRBV5-1 to TRBJ2-2; D assignment may be TRBD1 or TRBD2 (6 bases each). The CDR3 is 15 amino acids. Trimming pared 0 bases from V and 6 bases from J, leaving 12 bases between. Germline lookup yields CDR1 SGHRS and CDR2 YFSETQ. The CDR3 region has the DNA TGCGCCAGCAGCTTGGAGGGGGGAGCGTCCGGGGAGCTGTTTTTT. Amino acid sequence: CASSLEGGASGELFF.